This T cell receptor beta chain was documented in a study of identical twins. As to this clonotype: Its antigen is not known.

The CDR3 spans 13 residues. The V gene end was trimmed by 10 bases and the J gene end by 7 bases; junction bases not matched to a gene: 11. CDR1 MNHNS and CDR2 SASEGT come from the germline V gene. Study-wide points: Whereas memory repertoires showed no such difference, abundant cord blood beta clonotypes carried fewer insertions.

Each CDR3 protein is one row after TCRdb ran MiXCR on the 5' RACE reads. Among 450,000 or so distinct CDR3 sequences listed, roughly 26% were seen once. A further study also used this sample, focusing on T cells expressing NK-cell markers. As that report states: The TCR beta repertoires originated in sorted CD3+CD56+NKG2C+, CD3+CD56+NKG2C- and CD3+CD56-NKG2C+ T cells. The authors applied an anti-gamma-delta TCR antibody in several experiments, and it restricted sorting to alpha-beta TCR T cells.

This TCR was sampled from a woman aged 18 to 35 in good health. Sequenced input: CD4+ T cells sorted from blood. This chain links TRBV6-1 with TRBJ1-1; 8 positions agree with TRBD1. CDR3 residues: CAIQGADRGEAFF. The CDR3 region has the DNA TGTGCCATTCAAGGGGCCGACAGGGGTGAAGCTTTCTTT.